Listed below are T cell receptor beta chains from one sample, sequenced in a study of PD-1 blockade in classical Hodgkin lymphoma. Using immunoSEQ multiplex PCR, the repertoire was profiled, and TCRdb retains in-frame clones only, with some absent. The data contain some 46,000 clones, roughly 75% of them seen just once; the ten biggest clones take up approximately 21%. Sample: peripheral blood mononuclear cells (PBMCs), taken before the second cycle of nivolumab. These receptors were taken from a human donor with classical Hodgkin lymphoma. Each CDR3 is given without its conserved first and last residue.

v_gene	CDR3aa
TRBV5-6	ASSPPRSADIVAGELF
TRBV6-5	ASSYEAQGWGYT
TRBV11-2	ASSLGLDSYEQY
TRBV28	ASSSLPYSGNTIY
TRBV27	ASSFRNRNTEAF
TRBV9	ASSVGEGRGATQY
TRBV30	AWSDGGHGYGYT
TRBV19	ASSGTFVTDTQY
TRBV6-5	ASSRQGGKLF
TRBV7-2	ASSFGQAPTYEQY
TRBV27	ASSWGQGGGYGYT
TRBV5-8	ASSFGTGAKNIQY
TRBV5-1	ASSLEGLADQETQY
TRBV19	ASSRSAYEKLF